Detailed here is one TCR beta chain. One end of the junction is discordant with germline, which a read error may explain. Other DNA sequences in this sample translate to the same CDR3. All donors were healthy HIV-negative adults lacking recent acute infections or vaccinations. The data are from a study of shared clonotypes between healthy human individuals. Ten immunoSEQ deep assay plates were used to sequence the DNA of unsorted PBMCs. Only in-frame clones appear in the TCRdb table, and some are missing; sequencing was by immunoSEQ multiplex PCR. The repertoire includes approximately 480,000 clones, about three quarters of them detected once, and roughly an eighth sits in the top ten. This clonotype was sampled from a woman in her thirties or forties in good health. Some clones in this sample may be carry-over from other donors' samples. The sample consisted of PBMCs.

CDR3 nucleotide sequence: TGTGCTAGCAGCCGGGGGCGCTCCTACGAGCAGTACTTC. Translated: CASSRGRSYEQYF. V is TRBV28 and J is TRBJ2-7; D may correspond to TRBD1 or TRBD2 (6 bases each). The CDR3 totals 13 residues. Germline loops: CDR1 MDHEN, CDR2 SYDVKM.